This TCR beta chain is drawn from a study of cytomegalovirus exposure and HLA in healthy donors. Across the study: Of several hundred genotyped donors, 70% to 85% clustered with self-reported Caucasian donors. Study findings and constraints: There were some public TCRs occurring in many donors, but most TCR sequences were rare. Most subjects had HLA-A and HLA-B alleles reportedly predicted accurately by TCR beta sequences.

Trimming shortened V by 4 bases and J by 6 bases, and 10 bases separated the two germline ends. CDR1 SEHNR and CDR2 FQNEAQ come from the germline V gene (reference sequence). The CDR3 is made up of 12 amino acids. PCR used 60 Vbeta primers and 13 Jbeta primers. The repertoire was sequenced with immunoSEQ multiplex PCR; TCRdb's copy has only in-frame clones and lacks some. The repertoire holds roughly 100,000 clones, with over 70% as singletons. Turning to this clone: The target antigen is unknown.

Material: PBMCs. This rearrangement joins TRBV7-9 to TRBJ2-7, with D perhaps matching TRBD1 (7 bases). This sequence was found in a middle-aged man in good health and CMV-seronegative. The DNA for the CDR3 is TGTGCCAGCAGCTCTCAGGGGGGCGAGCAGTACTTC. Translating it yields CASSSQGGEQYF.